These 26 T cell receptor beta chains were sequenced from one sample in a study of blood T cell repertoires in COVID-19. Data came from immunoSEQ multiplex PCR; TCRdb stores just in-frame clones and leaves some out. The sample holds around 250,000 clones; roughly 89% are singletons and the top ten take around 2.3%. Sequencing was done on a sample of peripheral blood. These receptors originate from a woman in her sixties with COVID-19, enrolled during active disease.

This clone was detected only once. This chain uses TRBV12-3 or TRBV12-4 with TRBJ2-7, with D perhaps matching TRBD1 (5 bases). The V and J ends lost 4 bases and 8 bases respectively, with 9 bases between them. The CDR3 is made up of 11 amino acids. The CDR3 loop is CASSSGKKQYF. CDR3 DNA: TGTGCCAGCAGTTCAGGGAAGAAGCAGTACTTC.

V is TRBV7-2 and J is TRBJ1-6, with 8 nucleotides matching TRBD1. V lost 5 bases to trimming and J lost 7 bases; unmatched junction nucleotides: 10. This CDR3 has 16 residues. The germline gives CDR1 SGHTA, CDR2 FQGNSA. The CDR3 DNA follows: TGTGCCAGCAGCCTAAGGACAGGGCCAGGCAATTCACCCCTCCACTTT. This translates into CASSLRTGPGNSPLHF. Full variable domain (rest looked up from reference TRBV7-2 and TRBJ1-6): GAGVSQSPSNKVTEKGKDVELRCDPISGHTALYWYRQSLGQGLEFLIYFQGNSAPDKSGLPSDRFSAERTGGSVSTLTIQRTQQEDSAVYLCASSLRTGPGNSPLHFGNGTRLTVT.

This chain links TRBV15 with TRBJ1-4; possibly TRBD1 for D (6 bases). Germline loops: CDR1 LNHNV, CDR2 YYDKDF (reference sequence). This CDR3 has 17 amino acids. Between the trimmed V and J ends, which lost 1 base and 0 bases, there was a span of 12 bases. CDR3 residues: CATSRGDTGATNEKLFF. The CDR3 DNA reads TGTGCCACCAGCAGAGGGGACACGGGCGCAACTAATGAAAAACTGTTTTTT.

The rearrangement uses TRBV15 and TRBJ1-2; no definite D call. Per the germline V gene, CDR1 is LNHNV and CDR2 is YYDKDF (reference sequence). The CDR3 extends over 11 amino acids. V gave up 5 bases and J gave up 5 bases, with 6 bases separating them. CDR3 sequence (DNA): TGTGCCACCAGCCCGGGATATGGCTACACCTTC. Protein: CATSPGYGYTF.

The rearrangement uses TRBV13 and TRBJ1-2, with a possible D match to TRBD1 (5 bases). The CDR3 is 13 amino acids. Trimming cost V 5 bases and J 5 bases, with 12 bases left between them. Germline V gene data show CDR1 as PRHDT and CDR2 as FYEKMQ (reference sequence). The CDR3 sequence: CASSQDRGYGYTF. As DNA, the CDR3 is TGTGCCAGCAGCCAAGACAGAGGATATGGCTACACCTTC.

The chain is built from TRBV4-3 and TRBJ2-3; D possibly corresponds to TRBD2 (5 bases). V shed 4 bases and J shed 0 bases, with 11 bases lying between them. CDR3 length equals 15 residues. The germline V gene encodes CDR1 LGHNA and CDR2 YSLEER. In DNA, the CDR3 is TGCGCCAGCAGCCCCGGACTGGGTAGCACAGATACGCAGTATTTT. Translating gives CASSPGLGSTDTQYF.

Note on this clone: Other DNA sequences within the sample encode an identical CDR3. V usage is TRBV7-7 and J usage is TRBJ1-1; D not certain. The CDR3 has 13 amino acids. Trimming removed 5 bases at V and 1 base at J, with 8 bases between. Germline CDR1 SSHAT, CDR2 FNYEAQ (reference sequence). CDR3 coding DNA: TGTGCCAGCAGCCGAACAGCGAACACTGAAGCTTTCTTT. This sequence encodes CASSRTANTEAFF. Variable domain in full (rest from reference TRBV7-7 and TRBJ1-1): GAGVSQSPRYKVTKRGQDVTLRCDPISSHATLYWYQQALGQGPEFLTYFNYEAQPDKSGLPSDRFSAERPEGSISTLTIQRTEQRDSAMYRCASSRTANTEAFFGQGTRLTVV.

This sequence joins TRBV3-1 (or the pseudogene TRBV3-2) and TRBJ2-5; a possible D gene is TRBD2 (6 bases). V was cut by 4 bases and J by 2 bases, with 23 bases left in between. CDR1 and CDR2 from the germline V gene are LGHDT and YNNKEL (reference sequence). The CDR3 is 18 residues long. CDR3 residues: CASSPLLPGEIVQETQYF. The CDR3 DNA follows: TGTGCCAGCAGCCCATTATTGCCGGGGGAGATTGTACAAGAGACCCAGTACTTC.

V gene TRBV18 combines with J gene TRBJ2-3; TRBD2 matches at 7 bases. The CDR3 runs to 15 residues. V gave up 2 bases and J gave up 5 bases; unmatched junction bases: 7. The germline CDR1 and CDR2 sequences are KGHSH and LQKENI. CDR3 in amino acids: CASSPRAAGKDTQYF. The CDR3 DNA follows: TGTGCCAGCTCACCAAGGGCAGCGGGGAAAGATACGCAGTATTTT.

V and J are TRBV18 and TRBJ2-7; the match to TRBD1 covers 9 bases. Per germline, CDR1 KGHSH and CDR2 LQKENI. This CDR3 has 15 amino acids. V dropped 6 bases and J dropped 9; count of bases not matched to a gene: 15. CDR3 amino acids: CASSLAEDRGSLQYF. In DNA, the CDR3 is TGTGCCAGCTCCCTGGCGGAGGACAGGGGCTCTCTGCAGTACTTC. Full variable domain (missing parts from reference TRBV18 and TRBJ2-7): NAGVMQNPRHLVRRRGQEARLRCSPMKGHSHVYWYRQLPEEGLKFMVYLQKENIIDESGMPKERFSAEFPKEGPSILRIQQVVRGDSAAYFCASSLAEDRGSLQYFGPGTRLTVT.

The J gene is TRBJ2-4, the V gene TRBV5-4; unclear D gene. V was clipped by 4 bases and J by 0 bases, with 11 bases between them. The germline CDR1 and CDR2 sequences are SGHNT and YYREEE (reference sequence). CDR3 length: 15 residues. The CDR3 loop reads CASSQDSRAKNIQYF. In DNA, the CDR3 is TGTGCCAGCAGCCAGGATTCACGAGCCAAAAACATTCAGTACTTC.

This clone was counted once. The rearrangement links TRBV12-5 to TRBJ1-3; D is uncertain. From germline, CDR1 is LGHNT and CDR2 FRNRAP. This CDR3 is 17 amino acids long. Trimming stripped 3 bases from V and 0 bases from J, with 15 bases between. In nucleotides, the CDR3 is TGTGCTAGTGGTTTACCCAGGTCCGGGATCTCTGGAAACACCATATATTTT. Translation: CASGLPRSGISGNTIYF.

This chain links TRBV4-3 with TRBJ1-2, with D uncertain. Per the germline V gene, CDR1 is LGHNA and CDR2 is YSLEER. CDR3 length: 15 amino acids. V shed 0 bases and J shed 0 bases, with 8 bases lying between them. This CDR3 reads CASSQERVSNYGYTF. The CDR3 coding sequence is TGCGCCAGCAGCCAAGAACGGGTTTCTAACTATGGCTACACCTTC.

The chain combines TRBV19 with TRBJ1-1; 10 bases agree with TRBD1. The CDR3 has 14 residues. Germline V gene sequence: CDR1 LNHDA, CDR2 SQIVND (reference sequence). With 4 bases clipped from V and 3 bases from J, the junction kept 2 bases outside the gene matches. Here the CDR3 DNA reads TGTGCCAGTAGTACGACAGGGGGCTACACTGAAGCTTTCTTT. Translation: CASSTTGGYTEAFF.

The chain combines TRBV7-6 with TRBJ1-6; a possible D gene is TRBD1 (6 bases). This CDR3 contains 15 residues. V lost 5 bases to trimming and J lost 3 bases, with 11 bases between them. The V gene's germline CDR1 is SGHVS and CDR2 FNYEAQ. CDR3 bases: TGTGCCAGCAGCGCACGGGACAACTATAATTCACCCCTCCACTTT. Its translation: CASSARDNYNSPLHF.

V and J are TRBV18 and TRBJ1-3; 7 bases agree with TRBD1. The trim removed 4 bases at V and 0 bases at J, leaving 12 bases unmatched. Germline CDR1 reads KGHSH; CDR2 reads LQKENI. The CDR3 contains 18 residues. The CDR3 nucleotides are TGTGCCAGCTCACACACCCCCCAGGGGGTTATCTCTGGAAACACCATATATTTT. This translates into CASSHTPQGVISGNTIYF.

The V gene is TRBV6-5, the J gene TRBJ1-3; a weak D match, TRBD1 (5 bases). The CDR3 runs 14 residues. V was pared by 5 bases and J by 14 bases, with 22 bases between. The germline CDR1 and CDR2 sequences are MNHEY and SVGAGI. The CDR3 is CASSIQVFSQVLYF. For the CDR3, the DNA is TGTGCCAGCAGTATACAGGTCTTTTCTCAGGTCCTATATTTT.

The V and J genes are TRBV27 and TRBJ1-2; D call uncertain. This CDR3 spans 14 amino acids. Trimming removed 6 bases from V and 0 bases from J, with 11 bases in between. Per germline, CDR1 MNHEY and CDR2 SMNVEV (reference sequence). CDR3: CASRRREANYGYTF. The CDR3, as DNA: TGTGCCAGCAGAAGACGGGAAGCTAACTATGGCTACACCTTC.

This clone appeared a few times. This rearrangement joins TRBV5-6 to TRBJ1-3; D remains ambiguous. Between the trimmed V and J ends, which lost 5 bases and 0 bases, there was a span of 12 bases. This CDR3 contains 15 residues. The germline V gene has CDR1 SGHDT and CDR2 YYEEEE. CDR3 sequence reads: CASSPGERSGNTIYF. The DNA for the CDR3 is TGTGCCAGCAGTCCCGGGGAACGCTCTGGAAACACCATATATTTT.

The CDR3 region is CASSSLGQGYYGYTF. In DNA, the CDR3 is TGTGCCAGCAGTTCGTTGGGACAGGGATATTATGGCTACACCTTC. The chain couples TRBV6-5 to TRBJ1-2; 9 nucleotides line up with TRBD1. The CDR3 covers 15 residues. The J segment lost 5 bases and the V segment lost 4 bases, leaving 8 bases of the junction unmatched. Germline CDR1 and CDR2: MNHEY and SVGAGI.

The V call is TRBV28, the J call TRBJ2-7; TRBD1 agrees at 9 bases. The germline gives CDR1 MDHEN, CDR2 SYDVKM. The CDR3 extends over 14 amino acids. Trimming took 2 bases from V and 6 from J; bases not matched to a gene: 5. The CDR3, as DNA: TGTGCCAGCAGTTTAGCAGGGACAGGGCTCGAGCAGTACTTC. It encodes CASSLAGTGLEQYF.

The chain links TRBV4-3 to TRBJ2-1, with D perhaps TRBD1 (5 bases). Germline CDR1 LGHNA, CDR2 YSLEER. This CDR3 comprises 15 residues. The V end was cut by 0 bases, the J end by 5 bases, with 11 bases between. CDR3: CASSQEPKGNNEQFF. CDR3 coding DNA: TGCGCCAGCAGCCAAGAACCCAAGGGGAACAATGAGCAGTTCTTC.

This clone was recorded a few times. The chain carries TRBV6-5 and TRBJ1-6; 10 bases are shared with TRBD1. The CDR3 runs 14 residues. Germline-derived CDR1 and CDR2 are MNHEY and SVGAGI. Unmatched junction bases numbered 4, after V lost 5 bases and J lost 9 bases. This CDR3 is CASSRQGAGSPLHF. In DNA, the CDR3 is TGTGCCAGCAGTCGACAGGGGGCGGGTTCACCCCTCCACTTT.

The chain has TRBV30 and TRBJ2-7, with D maybe TRBD1 (6 bases). Trimming cost V 3 bases and J 3 bases, with 9 bases left between them. The CDR3 is 12 amino acids. CDR1 and CDR2 (germline): GTSNPN, SVGIG (reference sequence). The CDR3 DNA is TGTGCCTGGAGCGCACAGGGCTACGAGCAGTACTTC. It specifies CAWSAQGYEQYF. Looking up the rest from reference TRBV30 and TRBJ2-7 gives the full variable domain: SQTIHQWPATLVQPVGSPLSLECTVEGTSNPNLYWYRQAAGRGLQLLFYSVGIGQISSEVPQNLSASRPQDRQFILSSKKLLLSDSGFYLCAWSAQGYEQYFGPGTRLTVT.

The rearrangement links TRBV13 to TRBJ1-4; TRBD1 agrees at 8 bases. CDR1 is PRHDT, CDR2 FYEKMQ, per germline (reference sequence). The CDR3 spans 16 residues. V lost 6 bases and J lost 3; bases outside the gene matches: 9. CDR3 nucleotides: TGTGCCAGCAGTCAGGGGGCGGTCGGTTCTAATGAAAAACTGTTTTTT. Residues: CASSQGAVGSNEKLFF.

The V and J genes are TRBV19 and TRBJ1-5; 10 bases are a match to TRBD1. Germline trimming cut 4 bases from V and 11 bases from J; bases unmatched to any gene: 2. The CDR3 length is 12 residues. Germline CDR1 is LNHDA and CDR2 is SQIVND (reference sequence). The CDR3 DNA sequence: TGTGCCAGTAGTAAGGGACAGGGGTCCCAGCATTTT. It codes for CASSKGQGSQHF.